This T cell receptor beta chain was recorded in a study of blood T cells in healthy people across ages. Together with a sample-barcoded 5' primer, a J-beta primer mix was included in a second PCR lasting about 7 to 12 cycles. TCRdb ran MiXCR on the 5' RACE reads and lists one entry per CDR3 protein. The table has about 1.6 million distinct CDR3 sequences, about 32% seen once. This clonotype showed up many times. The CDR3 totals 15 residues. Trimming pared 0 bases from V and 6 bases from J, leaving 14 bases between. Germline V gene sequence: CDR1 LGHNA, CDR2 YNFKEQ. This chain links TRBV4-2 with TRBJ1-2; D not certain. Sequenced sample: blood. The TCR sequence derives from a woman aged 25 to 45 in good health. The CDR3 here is CASSQEGGERDGYTF. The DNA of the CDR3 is TGTGCCAGCAGCCAAGAAGGTGGAGAGAGAGATGGCTACACCTTC.